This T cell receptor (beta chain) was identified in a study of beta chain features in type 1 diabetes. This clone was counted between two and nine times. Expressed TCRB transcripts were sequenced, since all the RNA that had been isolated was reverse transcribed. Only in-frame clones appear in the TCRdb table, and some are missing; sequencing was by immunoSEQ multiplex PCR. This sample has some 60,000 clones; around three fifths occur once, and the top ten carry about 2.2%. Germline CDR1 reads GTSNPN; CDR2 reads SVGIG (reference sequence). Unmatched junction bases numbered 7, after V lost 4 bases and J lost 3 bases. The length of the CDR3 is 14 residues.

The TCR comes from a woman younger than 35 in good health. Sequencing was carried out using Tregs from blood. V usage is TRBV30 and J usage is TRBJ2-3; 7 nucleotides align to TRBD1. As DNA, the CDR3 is TGTGCCTGGAAAGCAGGGGGTGGGACAGATACGCAGTATTTT. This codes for CAWKAGGGTDTQYF.